This TCR beta chain was sequenced during a study of shared clonotypes between healthy human individuals. For this clone: The antigen remains unidentified.

Findings and caveats of the study: The researchers took only blood, and tissue repertoires probably look different.

With 0 bases removed from V and 6 bases from J, the gap between germline ends came to 11 bases. Per the germline V gene, CDR1 is SQVTM and CDR2 is ANQGSEA. CDR3 length equals 13 residues. Approximately 30,000 T cell genomes (approximately 0.2 ug DNA) went into each sorted-subset replicate. Only in-frame clones appear in the TCRdb table, and some are missing; sequencing was by immunoSEQ multiplex PCR. This table holds a few million clones, 85% to 95% found once. Within Nashville, Tennessee resided all donors, each a Caucasian adult. The TCR originated in a man between 18 and 29 years old in good health. Some clones in this sample may be carry-over from other donors' samples. The specimen was naive CD4+ T cells from PBMCs. Subset here: CD45RA+ positively selected. This chain uses TRBV29-1 with TRBJ1-1; D perhaps matches TRBD1 (5 bases). The CDR3: CSVEDQRGSEAFF. The DNA for the CDR3 is TGCAGCGTTGAAGATCAGAGGGGCTCTGAAGCTTTCTTT. Based on the CDR3 plus reference TRBV29-1 and TRBJ1-1, the full variable domain is SAVISQKPSRDICQRGTSLTIQCQVDSQVTMMFWYRQQPGQSLTLIATANQGSEATYESGFVIDKFPISRPNLTFSTLTVSNMSPEDSSIYLCSVEDQRGSEAFFGQGTRLTVV.